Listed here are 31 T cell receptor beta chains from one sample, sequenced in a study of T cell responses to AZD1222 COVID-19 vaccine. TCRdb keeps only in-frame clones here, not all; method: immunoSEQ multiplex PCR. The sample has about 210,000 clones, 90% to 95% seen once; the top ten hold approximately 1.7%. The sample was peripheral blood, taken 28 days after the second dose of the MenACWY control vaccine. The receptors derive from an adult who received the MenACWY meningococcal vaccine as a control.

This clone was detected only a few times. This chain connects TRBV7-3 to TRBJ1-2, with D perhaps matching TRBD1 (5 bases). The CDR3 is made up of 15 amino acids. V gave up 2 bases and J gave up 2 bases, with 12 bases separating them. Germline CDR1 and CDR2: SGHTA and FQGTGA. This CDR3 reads CASSLQGGGNYGYTF. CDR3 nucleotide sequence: TGTGCCAGCAGCTTACAGGGAGGTGGGAACTATGGCTACACCTTC.

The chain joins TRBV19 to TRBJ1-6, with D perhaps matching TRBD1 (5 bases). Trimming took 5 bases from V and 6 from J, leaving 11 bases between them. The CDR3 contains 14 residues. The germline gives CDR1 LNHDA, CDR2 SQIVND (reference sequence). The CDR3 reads CASSVWGPNSPLHF. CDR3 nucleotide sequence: TGTGCCAGTAGTGTCTGGGGACCTAATTCACCCCTCCACTTT.

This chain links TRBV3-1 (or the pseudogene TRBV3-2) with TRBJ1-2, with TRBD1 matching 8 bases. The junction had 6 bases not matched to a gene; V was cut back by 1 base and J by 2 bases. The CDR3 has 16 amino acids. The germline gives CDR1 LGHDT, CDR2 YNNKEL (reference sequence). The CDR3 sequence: CASSQGRTGLNYGYTF. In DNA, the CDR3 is TGTGCCAGCAGCCAAGGAAGGACAGGGTTAAACTATGGCTACACCTTC.

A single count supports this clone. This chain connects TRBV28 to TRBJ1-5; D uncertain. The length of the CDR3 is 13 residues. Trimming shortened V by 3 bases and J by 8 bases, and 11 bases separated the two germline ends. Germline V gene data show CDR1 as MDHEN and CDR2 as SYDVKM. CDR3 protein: CASSFEGWEPQHF. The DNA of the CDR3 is TGTGCCAGCAGTTTTGAGGGATGGGAGCCCCAGCATTTT.

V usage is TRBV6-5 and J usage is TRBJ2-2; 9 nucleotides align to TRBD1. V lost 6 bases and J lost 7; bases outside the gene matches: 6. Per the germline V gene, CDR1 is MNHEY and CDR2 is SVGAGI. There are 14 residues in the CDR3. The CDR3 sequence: CASRTQGAGGELFF. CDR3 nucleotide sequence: TGTGCCAGCAGGACACAGGGGGCCGGCGGGGAGCTGTTTTTT.

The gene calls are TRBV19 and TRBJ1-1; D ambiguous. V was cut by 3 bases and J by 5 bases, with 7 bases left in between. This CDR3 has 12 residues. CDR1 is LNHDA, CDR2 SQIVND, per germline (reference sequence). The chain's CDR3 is CASSIGRTEAFF. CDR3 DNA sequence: TGTGCCAGTAGTATTGGCCGAACTGAAGCTTTCTTT.

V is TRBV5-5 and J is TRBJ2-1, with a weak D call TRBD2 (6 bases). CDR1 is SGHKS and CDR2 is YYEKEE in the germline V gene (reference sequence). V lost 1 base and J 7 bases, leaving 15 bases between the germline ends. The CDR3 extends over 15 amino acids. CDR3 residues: CASSLSRLGWNEQFF. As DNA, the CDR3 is TGTGCCAGCAGCTTGTCGAGACTAGGGTGGAATGAGCAGTTCTTC.

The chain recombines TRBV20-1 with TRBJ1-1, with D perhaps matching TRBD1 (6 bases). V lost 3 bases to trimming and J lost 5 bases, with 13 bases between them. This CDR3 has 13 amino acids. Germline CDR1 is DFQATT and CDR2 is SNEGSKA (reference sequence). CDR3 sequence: CSASTQGGTEAFF. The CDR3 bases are TGCAGTGCTAGTACACAGGGAGGGACTGAAGCTTTCTTT.

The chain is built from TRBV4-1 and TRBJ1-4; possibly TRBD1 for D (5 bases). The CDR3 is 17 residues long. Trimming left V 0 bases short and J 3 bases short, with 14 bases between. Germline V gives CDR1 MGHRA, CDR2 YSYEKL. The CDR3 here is CASSQDRRGGPNEKLFF. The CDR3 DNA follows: TGCGCCAGCAGCCAAGATAGGCGGGGGGGTCCTAATGAAAAACTGTTTTTT.

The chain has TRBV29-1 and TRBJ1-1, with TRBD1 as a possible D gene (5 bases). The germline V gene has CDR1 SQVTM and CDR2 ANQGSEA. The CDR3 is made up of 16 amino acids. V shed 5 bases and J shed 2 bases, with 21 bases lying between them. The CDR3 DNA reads TGCAGCGTTAATGGGGACCCTTCCCGGCCCAACACTGAAGCTTTCTTT. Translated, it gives CSVNGDPSRPNTEAFF.

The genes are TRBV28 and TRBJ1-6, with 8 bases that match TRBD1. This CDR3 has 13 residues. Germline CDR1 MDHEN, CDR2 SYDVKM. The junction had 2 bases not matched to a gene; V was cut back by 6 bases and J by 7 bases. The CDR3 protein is CASRDRENSPLHF. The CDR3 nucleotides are TGTGCCAGCAGGGACAGGGAGAATTCACCCCTCCACTTT.

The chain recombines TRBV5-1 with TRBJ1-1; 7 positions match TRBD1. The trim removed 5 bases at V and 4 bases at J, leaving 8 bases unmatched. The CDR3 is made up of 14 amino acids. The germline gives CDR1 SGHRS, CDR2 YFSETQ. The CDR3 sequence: CASRSGGTVTEAFF. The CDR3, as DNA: TGCGCCAGCAGATCAGGGGGAACGGTCACTGAAGCTTTCTTT.

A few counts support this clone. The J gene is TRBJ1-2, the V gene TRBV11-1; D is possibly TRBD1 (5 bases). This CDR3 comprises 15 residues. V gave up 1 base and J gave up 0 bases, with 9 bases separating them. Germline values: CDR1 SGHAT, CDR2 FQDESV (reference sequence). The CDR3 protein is CASSLGTGANYGYTF. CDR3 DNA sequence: TGTGCCAGCAGCTTAGGTACAGGAGCTAACTATGGCTACACCTTC.

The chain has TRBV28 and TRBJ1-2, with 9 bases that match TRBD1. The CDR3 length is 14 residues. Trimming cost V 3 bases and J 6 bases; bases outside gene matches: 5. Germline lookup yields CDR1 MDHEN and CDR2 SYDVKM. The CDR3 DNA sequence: TGTGCCAGCAGTTTGTTGACAGGGGGGAATGGCTACACCTTC. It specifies CASSLLTGGNGYTF.

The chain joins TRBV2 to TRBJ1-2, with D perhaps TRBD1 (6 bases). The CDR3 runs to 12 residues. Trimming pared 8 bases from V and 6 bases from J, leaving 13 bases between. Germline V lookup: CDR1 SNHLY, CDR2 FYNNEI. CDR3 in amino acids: CASVSGVDGYTF. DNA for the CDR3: TGTGCCAGCGTATCAGGGGTCGATGGCTACACCTTC.

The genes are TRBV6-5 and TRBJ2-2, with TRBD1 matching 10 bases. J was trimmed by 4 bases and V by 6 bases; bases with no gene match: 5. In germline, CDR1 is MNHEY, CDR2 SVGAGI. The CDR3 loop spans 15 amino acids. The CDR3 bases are TGTGCCAGCAGGGGTGGGACAGGGGTCACCGGGGAGCTGTTTTTT. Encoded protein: CASRGGTGVTGELFF.

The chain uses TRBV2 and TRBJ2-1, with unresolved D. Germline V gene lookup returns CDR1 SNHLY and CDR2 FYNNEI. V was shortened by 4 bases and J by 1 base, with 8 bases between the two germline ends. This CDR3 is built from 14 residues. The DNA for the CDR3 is TGTGCCAGCAGTGGACACCCGTCCTACAATGAGCAGTTCTTC. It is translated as CASSGHPSYNEQFF.

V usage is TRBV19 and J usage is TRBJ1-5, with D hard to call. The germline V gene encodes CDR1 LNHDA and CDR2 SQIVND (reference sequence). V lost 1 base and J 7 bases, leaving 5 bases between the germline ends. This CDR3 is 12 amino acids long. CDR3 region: CASSIALQPQHF. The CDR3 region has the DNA TGTGCCAGTAGTATAGCCCTACAGCCCCAGCATTTT.

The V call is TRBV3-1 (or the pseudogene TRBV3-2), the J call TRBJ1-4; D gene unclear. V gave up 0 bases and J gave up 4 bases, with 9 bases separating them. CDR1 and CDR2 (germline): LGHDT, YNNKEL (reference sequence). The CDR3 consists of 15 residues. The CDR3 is CASSQDLRFNEKLFF. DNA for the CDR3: TGTGCCAGCAGCCAAGATCTCAGATTTAATGAAAAACTGTTTTTT.

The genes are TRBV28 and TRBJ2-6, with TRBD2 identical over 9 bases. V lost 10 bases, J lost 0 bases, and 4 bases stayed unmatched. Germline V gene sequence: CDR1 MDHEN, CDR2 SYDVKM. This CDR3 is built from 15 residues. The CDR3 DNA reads TGTGCCACAATAGCGGGAGCCTCTGGGGCCAACGTCCTGACTTTC. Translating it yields CATIAGASGANVLTF.

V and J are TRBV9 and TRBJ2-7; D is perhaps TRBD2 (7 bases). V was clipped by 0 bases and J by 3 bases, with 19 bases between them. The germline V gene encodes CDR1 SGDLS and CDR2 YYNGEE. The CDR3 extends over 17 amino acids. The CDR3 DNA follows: TGTGCCAGCAGCGTAGTAGTAGGCGGGGGACATGACTACGAGCAGTACTTC. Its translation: CASSVVVGGGHDYEQYF.

CDR3 coding DNA: TGTGCCAGCAGTTCCACGAGGACAGGGAGGAACACTGAAGCTTTCTTT. Its protein is CASSSTRTGRNTEAFF. The genes are TRBV28 and TRBJ1-1; 8 bases agree with TRBD1. V shed 4 bases and J 1 base; nucleotides not matched to a gene: 8. From germline, CDR1 is MDHEN and CDR2 SYDVKM. This CDR3 has 16 residues.

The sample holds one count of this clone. CDR3: CATSSGRLGGNQPQHF. As DNA, the CDR3 is TGTGCCACCAGTTCCGGTCGGCTTGGGGGCAATCAGCCCCAGCATTTT. This chain uses TRBV24-1 with TRBJ1-5; D is ambiguous. V dropped 6 bases and J dropped 2 bases, with 16 bases sitting between them. Germline CDR1 and CDR2: KGHDR and SFDVKD. The CDR3 length is 16 residues.

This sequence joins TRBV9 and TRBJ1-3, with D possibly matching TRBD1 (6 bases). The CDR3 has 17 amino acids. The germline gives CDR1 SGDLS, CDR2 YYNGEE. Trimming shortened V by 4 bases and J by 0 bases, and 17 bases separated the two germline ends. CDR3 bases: TGTGCCAGCAGCCCCAGCGGAGGGGGTTACTCTGGAAACACCATATATTTT. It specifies CASSPSGGGYSGNTIYF.

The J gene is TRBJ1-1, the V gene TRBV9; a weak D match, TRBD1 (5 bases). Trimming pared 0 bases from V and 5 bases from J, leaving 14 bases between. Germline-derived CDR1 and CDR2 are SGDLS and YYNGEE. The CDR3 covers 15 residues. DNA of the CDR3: TGTGCCAGCAGCGTAGGTGGGGGGGAATTTACTGAAGCTTTCTTT. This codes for CASSVGGGEFTEAFF.

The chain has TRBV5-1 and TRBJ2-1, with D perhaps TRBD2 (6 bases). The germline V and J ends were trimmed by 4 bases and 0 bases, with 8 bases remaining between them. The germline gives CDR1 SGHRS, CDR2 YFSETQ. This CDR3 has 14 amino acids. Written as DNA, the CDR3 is TGCGCCAGCAGCCCGGGGGACTCCTACAATGAGCAGTTCTTC. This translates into CASSPGDSYNEQFF.

CDR3 DNA sequence: TGTGCCAGCAGCCCTGGGCGAGAAGAAAAACTGTTTTTT. It yields the protein CASSPGREEKLFF. This sequence joins TRBV7-2 and TRBJ1-4; D call uncertain. The CDR3 is 13 amino acids. V was trimmed by 5 bases and J by 8 bases, leaving 12 bases between them. CDR1 and CDR2 (germline): SGHTA, FQGNSA.

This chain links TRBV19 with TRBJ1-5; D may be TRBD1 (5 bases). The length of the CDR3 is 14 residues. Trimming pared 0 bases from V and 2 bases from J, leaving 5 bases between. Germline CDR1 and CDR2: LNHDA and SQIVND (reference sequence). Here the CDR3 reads CASSIEQGNQPQHF. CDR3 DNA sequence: TGTGCCAGTAGTATAGAACAGGGCAATCAGCCCCAGCATTTT. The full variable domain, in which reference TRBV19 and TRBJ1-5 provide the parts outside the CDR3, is DGGITQSPKYLFRKEGQNVTLSCEQNLNHDAMYWYRQDPGQGLRLIYYSQIVNDFQKGDIAEGYSVSREKKESFPLTVTSAQKNPTAFYLCASSIEQGNQPQHFGDGTRLSIL.

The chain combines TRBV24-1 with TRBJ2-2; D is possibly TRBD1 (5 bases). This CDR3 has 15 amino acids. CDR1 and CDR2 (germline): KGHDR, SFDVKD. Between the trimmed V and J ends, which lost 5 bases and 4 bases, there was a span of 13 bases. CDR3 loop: CATSASGWATGELFF. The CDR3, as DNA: TGTGCCACCAGTGCGTCAGGGTGGGCCACCGGGGAGCTGTTTTTT.

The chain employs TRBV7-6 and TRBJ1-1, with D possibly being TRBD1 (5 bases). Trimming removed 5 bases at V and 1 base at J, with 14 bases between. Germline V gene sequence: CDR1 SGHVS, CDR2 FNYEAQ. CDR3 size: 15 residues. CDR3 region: CASSPSGGGNTEAFF. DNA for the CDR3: TGTGCCAGCAGCCCCTCCGGGGGGGGGAACACTGAAGCTTTCTTT.

CDR3 DNA: TGCGCCAGCAGCTTGGAGGGGGTAGGAGGCTACACCTTC. Its protein is CASSLEGVGGYTF. The V gene is TRBV5-1, the J gene TRBJ1-2, with D perhaps matching TRBD1 (6 bases). V was clipped by 0 bases and J by 8 bases, with 11 bases between them. CDR1 and CDR2 (germline): SGHRS, YFSETQ. The CDR3 contains 13 residues.